These 8 T cell receptor beta chains originate from one sample sequenced in a study of regulatory T cells in long-lasting Graves disease. Investigators prepared the TCR beta libraries by applying iRepertoire HTBI primers and Arm-PCR of CDR3 regions. One entry per CDR3 protein, called by TCRdb with MiXCR from the multiplex PCR reads. The sample has roughly 500,000 distinct CDR3 sequences; less than 15% are singletons. Stated time point: newly diagnosed GD, antithyroid drugs for less than 3 months. Making the TCR library involved RNA that had been extracted from PBMCs. These data also featured in a second study, about T cells in Graves' hyperthyroidism and ophthalmopathy.

Sequencing used peripheral blood mononuclear cells (PBMCs), obtained at new diagnosis, from a patient treated with antithyroid drugs. These receptors were taken from a woman between 45 and 60 years old with Graves disease.

The chain joins TRBV6-2 or TRBV6-3 to TRBJ2-7; 11 bases fit TRBD2. Germline CDR1 reads MNHEY; CDR2 reads SVGEGT. The CDR3 contains 14 residues. J gave up 2 bases and V 7 bases, and 4 bases lay outside the gene matches. In DNA form, the CDR3 reads TGTGCCAGCAAAGGGACTAGCGGCACCTACGAGCAGTACTTC. Encoded protein: CASKGTSGTYEQYF.

CDR3: CASSVESSGLVNEQFF. DNA for the CDR3: TGTGCCAGCAGCGTAGAATCGAGCGGCCTTGTGAATGAGCAGTTCTTC. V gene TRBV9 combines with J gene TRBJ2-1, with D possibly being TRBD2 (5 bases). Germline lookup yields CDR1 SGDLS and CDR2 YYNGEE. This CDR3 is built from 16 residues. Trimming shortened V by 0 bases and J by 7 bases, and 17 bases separated the two germline ends.

This clonotype came up many times. The V and J genes are TRBV7-3 and TRBJ2-5, with D maybe TRBD2 (6 bases). Germline values: CDR1 SGHTA, CDR2 FQGTGA. The length of the CDR3 is 18 residues. The V and J ends lost 5 bases and 7 bases respectively, with 29 bases between them. The CDR3 sequence is CASSQAYDPSSNGGTQYF. The CDR3, as DNA: TGTGCCAGCAGCCAAGCCTACGACCCGTCATCAAACGGGGGGACCCAGTACTTC.

This clonotype occurred many times. V and J are TRBV11-2 and TRBJ2-7, with D unresolved. The germline V and J ends were trimmed by 5 bases and 4 bases, with 9 bases remaining between them. CDR1 is SGHAT, CDR2 FQNNGV, per germline. This CDR3 comprises 12 residues. The CDR3 is CASSPQRYEQYF. DNA of the CDR3: TGTGCCAGCAGCCCTCAAAGATACGAGCAGTACTTC.

In its sample, this clonotype was seen many times. The CDR3 loop is CASSVTSGQGAWQETQYF. DNA for the CDR3: TGTGCCAGCAGTGTGACCTCCGGACAGGGGGCTTGGCAAGAGACCCAGTACTTC. This chain connects TRBV2 to TRBJ2-5; the match to TRBD1 covers 11 bases. Germline V CDR1 and CDR2: SNHLY, FYNNEI. This CDR3 has 18 amino acids. Trimming at V came to 4 bases and at J to 2 bases, leaving 12 bases not matched to a gene.

This clonotype was seen a handful of times. This chain joins TRBV15 and TRBJ2-7; 7 nucleotides match TRBD2. Losses at the gene ends were 4 bases for V and 5 bases for J; bases not matched to a gene: 14. The CDR3 contains 16 residues. Germline V gene lookup returns CDR1 LNHNV and CDR2 YYDKDF (reference sequence). CDR3: CATSNLAGPSRDEQYF. The DNA for the CDR3 is TGTGCCACCAGCAATTTAGCGGGCCCTAGCCGTGACGAGCAGTACTTC.

The chain's CDR3 is CASSSGQGFNYGYTF. CDR3 nucleotide sequence: TGTGCCAGCAGCTCAGGACAGGGGTTTAACTATGGCTACACCTTC. J is TRBJ1-2 and V is TRBV5-4; 9 bases are a match to TRBD1. The CDR3 loop spans 15 amino acids. The V gene end was trimmed by 3 bases and the J gene end by 1 base; junction bases not matched to a gene: 4. Germline V gene data show CDR1 as SGHNT and CDR2 as YYREEE (reference sequence).

This clonotype has a count of ten or more. The chain carries TRBV7-8 and TRBJ2-3; TRBD2 is a possible D gene (6 bases). CDR3 length equals 16 residues. The germline CDR1 and CDR2 sequences are SGHVS and FQNEAQ. V lost 1 base and J lost 0, with 11 bases in between. The CDR3 sequence: CASSLVSGTSTDTQYF. The CDR3 nucleotides are TGTGCCAGCAGCTTAGTCTCAGGGACTAGCACAGATACGCAGTATTTT.